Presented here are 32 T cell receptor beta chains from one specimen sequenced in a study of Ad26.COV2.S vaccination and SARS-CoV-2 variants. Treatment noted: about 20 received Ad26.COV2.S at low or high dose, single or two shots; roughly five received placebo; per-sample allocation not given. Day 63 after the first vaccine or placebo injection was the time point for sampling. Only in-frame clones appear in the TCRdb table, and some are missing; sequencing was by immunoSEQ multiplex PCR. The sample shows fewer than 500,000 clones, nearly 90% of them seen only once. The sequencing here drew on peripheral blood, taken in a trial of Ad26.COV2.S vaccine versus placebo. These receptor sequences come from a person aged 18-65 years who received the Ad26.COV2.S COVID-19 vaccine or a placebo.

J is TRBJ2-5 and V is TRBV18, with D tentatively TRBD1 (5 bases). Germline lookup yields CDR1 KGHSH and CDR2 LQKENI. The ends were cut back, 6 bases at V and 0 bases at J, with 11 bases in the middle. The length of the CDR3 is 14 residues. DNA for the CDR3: TGTGCCAGCTCCCCGACAGCGTACCAAGAGACCCAGTACTTC. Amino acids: CASSPTAYQETQYF.

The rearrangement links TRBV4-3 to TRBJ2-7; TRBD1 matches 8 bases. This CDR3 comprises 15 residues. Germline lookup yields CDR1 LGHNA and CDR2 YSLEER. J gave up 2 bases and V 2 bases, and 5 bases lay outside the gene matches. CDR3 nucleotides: TGCGCCAGCAGCCAACATCTGGACAGGGCCTACGAGCAGTACTTC. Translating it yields CASSQHLDRAYEQYF.

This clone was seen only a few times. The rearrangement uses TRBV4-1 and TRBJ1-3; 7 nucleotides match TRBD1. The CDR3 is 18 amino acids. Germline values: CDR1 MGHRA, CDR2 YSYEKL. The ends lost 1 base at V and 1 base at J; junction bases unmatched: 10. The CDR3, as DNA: TGCGCCAGCAGCCAAGGACGTCGACAGGGTCGATCTGGAAACACCATATATTTT. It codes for CASSQGRRQGRSGNTIYF.

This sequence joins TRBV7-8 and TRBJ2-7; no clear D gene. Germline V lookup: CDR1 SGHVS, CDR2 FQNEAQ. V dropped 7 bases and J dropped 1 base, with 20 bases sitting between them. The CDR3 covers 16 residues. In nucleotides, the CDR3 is TGTGCCAGCACCCCGCGACCGGGTACTCCTTCCTACGAGCAGTACTTC. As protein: CASTPRPGTPSYEQYF. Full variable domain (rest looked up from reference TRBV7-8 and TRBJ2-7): GAGVSQSPRYKVAKRGQDVALRCDPISGHVSLFWYQQALGQGPEFLTYFQNEAQLDKSGLPSDRFFAERPEGSVSTLKIQRTQQEDSAVYLCASTPRPGTPSYEQYFGPGTRLTVT.

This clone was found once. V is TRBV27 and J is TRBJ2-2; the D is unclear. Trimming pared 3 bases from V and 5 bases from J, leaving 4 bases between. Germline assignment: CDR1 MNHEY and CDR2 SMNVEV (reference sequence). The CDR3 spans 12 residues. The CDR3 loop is CASSLGTGELFF. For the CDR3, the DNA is TGTGCCAGCAGTTTGGGGACCGGGGAGCTGTTTTTT.

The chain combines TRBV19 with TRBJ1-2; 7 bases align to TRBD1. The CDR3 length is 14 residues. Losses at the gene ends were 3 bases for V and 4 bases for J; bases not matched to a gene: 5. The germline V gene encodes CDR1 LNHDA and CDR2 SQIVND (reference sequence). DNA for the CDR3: TGTGCCAGTAGTATGTTGGGGACAGCCTATGGCTACACCTTC. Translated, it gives CASSMLGTAYGYTF.

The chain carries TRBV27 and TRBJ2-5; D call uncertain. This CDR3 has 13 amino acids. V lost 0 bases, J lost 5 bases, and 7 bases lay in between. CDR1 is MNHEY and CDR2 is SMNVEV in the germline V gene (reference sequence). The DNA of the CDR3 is TGTGCCAGCAGTTTATCGGCCTACGAGACCCAGTACTTC. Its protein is CASSLSAYETQYF.

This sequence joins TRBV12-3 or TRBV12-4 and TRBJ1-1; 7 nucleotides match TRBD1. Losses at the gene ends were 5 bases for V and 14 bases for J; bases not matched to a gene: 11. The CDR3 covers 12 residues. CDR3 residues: CASSTRYRQGFF. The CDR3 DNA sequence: TGTGCCAGCAGTACCCGATACCGACAGGGCTTCTTT.

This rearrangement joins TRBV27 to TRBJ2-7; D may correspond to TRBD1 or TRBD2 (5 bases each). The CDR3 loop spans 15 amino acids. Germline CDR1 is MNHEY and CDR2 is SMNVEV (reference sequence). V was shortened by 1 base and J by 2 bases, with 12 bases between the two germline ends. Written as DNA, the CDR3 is TGTGCCAGCAGTTTATTCATGGGGGTGGCCTACGAGCAGTACTTC. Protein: CASSLFMGVAYEQYF.

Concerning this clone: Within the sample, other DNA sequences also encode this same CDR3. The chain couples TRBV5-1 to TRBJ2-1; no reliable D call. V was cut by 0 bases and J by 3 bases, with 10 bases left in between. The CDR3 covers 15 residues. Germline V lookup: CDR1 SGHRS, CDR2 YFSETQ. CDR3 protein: CASSLVASSYNEQFF. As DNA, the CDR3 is TGCGCCAGCAGCTTGGTTGCCTCCAGCTACAATGAGCAGTTCTTC.

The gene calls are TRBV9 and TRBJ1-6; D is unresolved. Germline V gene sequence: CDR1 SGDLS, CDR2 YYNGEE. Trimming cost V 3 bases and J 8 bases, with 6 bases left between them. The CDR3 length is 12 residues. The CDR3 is CASSAADSPLHF. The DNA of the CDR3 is TGTGCCAGCAGCGCAGCAGATTCACCCCTCCACTTT.

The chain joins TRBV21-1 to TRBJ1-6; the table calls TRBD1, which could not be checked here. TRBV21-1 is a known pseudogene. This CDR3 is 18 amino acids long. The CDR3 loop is CASSTGDRGRSYNSPLHF. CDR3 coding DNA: TGTGCCAGCAGCACGGGGGACAGGGGGCGGTCCTATAATTCACCCCTCCACTTT.

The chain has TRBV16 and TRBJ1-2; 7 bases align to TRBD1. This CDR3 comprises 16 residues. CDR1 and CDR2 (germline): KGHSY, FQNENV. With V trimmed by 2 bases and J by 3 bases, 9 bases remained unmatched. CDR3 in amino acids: CASSQADRQSYYGYTF. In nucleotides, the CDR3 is TGTGCCAGCAGCCAAGCGGACAGGCAGTCCTACTATGGCTACACCTTC.

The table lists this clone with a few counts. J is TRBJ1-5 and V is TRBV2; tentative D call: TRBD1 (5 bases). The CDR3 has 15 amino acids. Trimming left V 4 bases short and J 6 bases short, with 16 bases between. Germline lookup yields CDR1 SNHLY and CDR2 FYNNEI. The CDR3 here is CASSASGQGPQPQHF. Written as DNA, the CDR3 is TGTGCCAGCAGTGCGTCCGGGCAGGGTCCTCAGCCCCAGCATTTT.

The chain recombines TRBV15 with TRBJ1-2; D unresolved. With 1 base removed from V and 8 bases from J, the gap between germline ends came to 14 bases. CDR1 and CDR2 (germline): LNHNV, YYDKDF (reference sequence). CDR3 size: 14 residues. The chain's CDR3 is CATSRATGVGGYTF. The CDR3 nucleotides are TGTGCCACCAGCAGAGCGACCGGAGTGGGAGGCTACACCTTC. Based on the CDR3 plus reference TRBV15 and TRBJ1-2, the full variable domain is DAMVIQNPRYQVTQFGKPVTLSCSQTLNHNVMYWYQQKSSQAPKLLFHYYDKDFNNEADTPDNFQSRRPNTSFCFLDIRSPGLGDTAMYLCATSRATGVGGYTFGSGTRLTVV.

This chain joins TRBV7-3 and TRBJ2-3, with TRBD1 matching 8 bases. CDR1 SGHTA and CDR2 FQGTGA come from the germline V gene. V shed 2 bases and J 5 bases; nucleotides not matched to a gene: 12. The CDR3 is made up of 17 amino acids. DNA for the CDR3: TGTGCCAGCAGCTTATTTGGGACCGGCACAGGGGGAGATACGCAGTATTTT. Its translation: CASSLFGTGTGGDTQYF.

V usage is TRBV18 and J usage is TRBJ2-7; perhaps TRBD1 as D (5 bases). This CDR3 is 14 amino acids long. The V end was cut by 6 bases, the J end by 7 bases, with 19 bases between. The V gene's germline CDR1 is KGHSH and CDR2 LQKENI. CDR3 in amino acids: CASSRDLRAVEQYF. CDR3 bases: TGTGCCAGCTCTCGCGACCTCAGGGCTGTGGAGCAGTACTTC.

CDR3 DNA: TGTGCCAGCAGCCAGGGACTAGCAATAGGAGAGACCCAGTACTTC. As protein: CASSQGLAIGETQYF. The chain recombines TRBV5-8 with TRBJ2-5; TRBD2 matches at 9 bases. CDR1 is SGHTS and CDR2 is YDEGEE in the germline V gene. The junction had 8 bases not matched to a gene; V was cut back by 4 bases and J by 4 bases. The CDR3 runs to 15 residues. The whole variable domain, remainder taken from reference TRBV5-8 and TRBJ2-5, is EAGVTQSPTHLIKTRGQQATLRCSPISGHTSVYWYQQALGLGLQFLLWYDEGEERNRGNFPPRFSGRQFPNYSSELNVNALELEDSALYLCASSQGLAIGETQYFGPGTRLLVL.

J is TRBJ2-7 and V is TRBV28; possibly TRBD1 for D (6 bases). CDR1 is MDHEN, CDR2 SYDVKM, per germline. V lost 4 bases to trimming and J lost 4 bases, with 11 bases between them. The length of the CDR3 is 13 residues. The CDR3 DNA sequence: TGTGCCAGCAGTTCAGGGGAACTGTACGAGCAGTACTTC. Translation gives CASSSGELYEQYF. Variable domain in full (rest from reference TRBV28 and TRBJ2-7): DVKVTQSSRYLVKRTGEKVFLECVQDMDHENMFWYRQDPGLGLRLIYFSYDVKMKEKGDIPEGYSVSREKKERFSLILESASTNQTSMYLCASSSGELYEQYFGPGTRLTVT.

The CDR3 sequence is CASSSQGAVDEQYF. The CDR3 coding sequence is TGTGCCAGCAGCTCGCAGGGGGCGGTGGACGAGCAGTACTTC. The chain employs TRBV5-6 and TRBJ2-7; 8 bases align to TRBD1. V dropped 3 bases and J dropped 5; count of bases not matched to a gene: 7. Germline CDR1 is SGHDT and CDR2 is YYEEEE. CDR3 length: 14 residues. Variable domain in full (rest from reference TRBV5-6 and TRBJ2-7): DAGVTQSPTHLIKTRGQQVTLRCSPKSGHDTVSWYQQALGQGPQFIFQYYEEEERQRGNFPDRFSGHQFPNYSSELNVNALLLGDSALYLCASSSQGAVDEQYFGPGTRLTVT.

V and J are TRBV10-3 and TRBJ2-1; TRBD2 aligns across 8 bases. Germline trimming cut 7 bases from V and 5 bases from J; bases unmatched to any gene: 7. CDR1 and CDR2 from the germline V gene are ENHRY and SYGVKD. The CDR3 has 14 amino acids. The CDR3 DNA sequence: TGTGCCATCATTTCGGGAGGGAGGAACAATGAGCAGTTCTTC. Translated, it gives CAIISGGRNNEQFF.

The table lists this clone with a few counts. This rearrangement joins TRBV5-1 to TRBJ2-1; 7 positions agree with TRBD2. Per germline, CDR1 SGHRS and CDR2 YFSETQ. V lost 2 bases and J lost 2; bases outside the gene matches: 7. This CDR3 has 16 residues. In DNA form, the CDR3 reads TGCGCCAGCAGCTTCATAGCGGGCCCTACCTACAATGAGCAGTTCTTC. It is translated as CASSFIAGPTYNEQFF. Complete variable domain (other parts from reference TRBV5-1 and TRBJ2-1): KAGVTQTPRYLIKTRGQQVTLSCSPISGHRSVSWYQQTPGQGLQFLFEYFSETQRNKGNFPGRFSGRQFSNSRSEMNVSTLELGDSALYLCASSFIAGPTYNEQFFGPGTRLTVL.

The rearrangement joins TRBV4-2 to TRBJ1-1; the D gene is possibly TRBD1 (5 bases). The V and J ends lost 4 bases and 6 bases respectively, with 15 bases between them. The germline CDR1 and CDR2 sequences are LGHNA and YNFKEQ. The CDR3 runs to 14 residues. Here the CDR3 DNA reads TGTGCCAGCAGCCCCCCTTGGGGGGAGGCTGAAGCTTTCTTT. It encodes CASSPPWGEAEAFF.

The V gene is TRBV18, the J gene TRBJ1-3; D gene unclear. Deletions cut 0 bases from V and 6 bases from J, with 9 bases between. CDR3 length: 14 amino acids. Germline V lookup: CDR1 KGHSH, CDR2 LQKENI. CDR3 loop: CASSPPVLENTIYF. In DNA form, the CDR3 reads TGTGCCAGCTCACCACCGGTATTGGAAAACACCATATATTTT. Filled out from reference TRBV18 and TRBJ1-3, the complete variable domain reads NAGVMQNPRHLVRRRGQEARLRCSPMKGHSHVYWYRQLPEEGLKFMVYLQKENIIDESGMPKERFSAEFPKEGPSILRIQQVVRGDSAAYFCASSPPVLENTIYFGEGSWLTVV.

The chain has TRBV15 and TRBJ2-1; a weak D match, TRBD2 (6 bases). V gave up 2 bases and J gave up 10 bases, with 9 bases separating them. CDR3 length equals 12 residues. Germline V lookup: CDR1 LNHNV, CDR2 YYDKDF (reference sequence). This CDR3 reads CATSRRRAEQFF. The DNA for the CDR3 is TGTGCCACCAGCAGAAGGAGGGCCGAGCAGTTCTTC.

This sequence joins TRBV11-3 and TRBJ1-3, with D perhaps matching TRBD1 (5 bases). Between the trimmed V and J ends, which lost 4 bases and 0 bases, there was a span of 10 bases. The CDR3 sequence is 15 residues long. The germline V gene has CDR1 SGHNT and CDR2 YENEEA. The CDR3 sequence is CASSYWTYSGNTIYF. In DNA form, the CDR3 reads TGTGCCAGCAGCTATTGGACATACTCTGGAAACACCATATATTTT. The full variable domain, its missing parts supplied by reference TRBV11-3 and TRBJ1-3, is EAGVVQSPRYKIIEKKQPVAFWCNPISGHNTLYWYLQNLGQGPELLIRYENEEAVDDSQLPKDRFSAERLKGVDSTLKIQPAELGDSAVYLCASSYWTYSGNTIYFGEGSWLTVV.

The CDR3 loop reads CASSPGLRTGGPPQHF. The CDR3 region has the DNA TGTGCCAGCAGCCCGGGTCTACGGACAGGGGGCCCGCCCCAGCATTTT. This rearrangement joins TRBV7-2 to TRBJ1-5; the match to TRBD1 covers 11 bases. CDR3 size: 16 residues. Germline V gives CDR1 SGHTA, CDR2 FQGNSA. Losses at the gene ends were 5 bases for V and 9 bases for J; bases not matched to a gene: 12.

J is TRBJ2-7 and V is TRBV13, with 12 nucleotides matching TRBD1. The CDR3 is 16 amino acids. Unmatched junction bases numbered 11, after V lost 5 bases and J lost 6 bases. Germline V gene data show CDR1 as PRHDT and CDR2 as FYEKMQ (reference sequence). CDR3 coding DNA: TGTGCCAGCAGCCTCAGTCCGGGACAGGGGGCGCGCGAGCAGTACTTC. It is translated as CASSLSPGQGAREQYF.

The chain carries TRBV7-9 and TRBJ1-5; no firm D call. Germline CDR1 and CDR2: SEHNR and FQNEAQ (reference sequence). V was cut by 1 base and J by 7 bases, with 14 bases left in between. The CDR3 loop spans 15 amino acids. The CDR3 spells CASSLDLVSGQPQHF. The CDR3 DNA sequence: TGTGCCAGCAGCTTAGACCTTGTCTCAGGCCAGCCCCAGCATTTT.

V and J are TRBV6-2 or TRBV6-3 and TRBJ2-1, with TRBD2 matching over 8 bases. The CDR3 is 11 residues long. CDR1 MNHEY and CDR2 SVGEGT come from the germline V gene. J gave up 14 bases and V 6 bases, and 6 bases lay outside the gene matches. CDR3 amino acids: CASSQSGSKFF. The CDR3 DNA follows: TGTGCCAGCAGCCAAAGCGGGAGTAAGTTCTTC.

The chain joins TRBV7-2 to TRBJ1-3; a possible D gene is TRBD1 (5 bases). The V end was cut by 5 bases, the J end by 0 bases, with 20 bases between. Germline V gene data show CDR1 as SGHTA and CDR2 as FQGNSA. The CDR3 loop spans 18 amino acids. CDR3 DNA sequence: TGTGCCAGCAGCCCTCTCCTTCTGGGACTGAGCTCTGGAAACACCATATATTTT. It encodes CASSPLLLGLSSGNTIYF. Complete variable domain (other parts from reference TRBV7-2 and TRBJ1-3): GAGVSQSPSNKVTEKGKDVELRCDPISGHTALYWYRQSLGQGLEFLIYFQGNSAPDKSGLPSDRFSAERTGGSVSTLTIQRTQQEDSAVYLCASSPLLLGLSSGNTIYFGEGSWLTVV.

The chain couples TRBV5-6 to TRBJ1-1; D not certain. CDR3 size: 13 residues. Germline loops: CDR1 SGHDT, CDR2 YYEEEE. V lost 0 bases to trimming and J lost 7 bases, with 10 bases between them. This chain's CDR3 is CASSLVTGGEAFF. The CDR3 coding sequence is TGTGCCAGCAGCTTGGTTACGGGTGGTGAAGCTTTCTTT.